Listed here are 8 T cell receptor beta chains from one sample, sequenced in a study of blood T cell repertoires in COVID-19. Generated by immunoSEQ multiplex PCR, the TCRdb table keeps only in-frame clones and is missing some. The sample carries 70,000 or so clones, more than 75% recorded once. The sequencing sample was made of peripheral blood. All receptors derive from a human donor in a cohort sampled during active COVID-19.

This CDR3 is CAWTRRGNSGNTIYF. CDR3 DNA sequence: TGTGCCTGGACCAGGAGGGGCAACTCTGGAAACACCATATATTTT. This chain uses TRBV30 with TRBJ1-3; D is perhaps TRBD1 (5 bases). The ends were cut back, 4 bases at V and 0 bases at J, with 13 bases in the middle. Germline CDR1 is GTSNPN and CDR2 is SVGIG (reference sequence). The CDR3 loop spans 15 amino acids. The full variable domain, completed using reference TRBV30 and TRBJ1-3, is SQTIHQWPATLVQPVGSPLSLECTVEGTSNPNLYWYRQAAGRGLQLLFYSVGIGQISSEVPQNLSASRPQDRQFILSSKKLLLSDSGFYLCAWTRRGNSGNTIYFGEGSWLTVV.

The chain uses TRBV12-3 or TRBV12-4 and TRBJ1-1; D not certain. The CDR3 has 11 amino acids. Trimming removed 5 bases at V and 6 bases at J, with 7 bases between. CDR3 DNA sequence: TGTGCCAGCAGTCCCCTTGCTGAAGCTTTCTTT. Residues: CASSPLAEAFF.

This chain uses TRBV5-7 with TRBJ2-1; 10 bases align to TRBD2. TRBV5-7 is an ORF, and what it does is uncertain. Unmatched junction bases numbered 24, after V lost 10 bases and J lost 5 bases. The CDR3 has 19 amino acids. The CDR3 sequence: CALIERTVEREGTHNEQFF. CDR3 coding DNA: TGTGCCCTTATTGAGCGGACGGTGGAGCGGGAGGGCACCCACAATGAGCAGTTCTTC.

V usage is TRBV5-1 and J usage is TRBJ2-2, with 9 bases fitting TRBD1. The CDR3 runs to 14 residues. Germline V lookup: CDR1 SGHRS, CDR2 YFSETQ. The J segment lost 0 bases and the V segment lost 7 bases, leaving 1 base of the junction unmatched. The CDR3 region has the DNA TGCGCCAGCGGGACAGGGCCGAACACCGGGGAGCTGTTTTTT. Protein product: CASGTGPNTGELFF. The whole variable domain, remainder taken from reference TRBV5-1 and TRBJ2-2, is KAGVTQTPRYLIKTRGQQVTLSCSPISGHRSVSWYQQTPGQGLQFLFEYFSETQRNKGNFPGRFSGRQFSNSRSEMNVSTLELGDSALYLCASGTGPNTGELFFGEGSRLTVL.

The chain uses TRBV5-1 and TRBJ2-1; no clear D gene. Germline assignment: CDR1 SGHRS and CDR2 YFSETQ. The CDR3 loop spans 15 amino acids. Trimming removed 0 bases at V and 5 bases at J, with 12 bases between. The CDR3 sequence: CASSLGGPRHNEQFF. CDR3 bases: TGCGCCAGCAGCTTGGGCGGCCCCCGACACAATGAGCAGTTCTTC.

This clone turned up a few times. The V and J genes are TRBV11-3 and TRBJ2-7, with 8 nucleotides matching TRBD2. The V gene end was trimmed by 5 bases and the J gene end by 3 bases; junction bases not matched to a gene: 9. The CDR3 extends over 15 amino acids. The germline CDR1 and CDR2 sequences are SGHNT and YENEEA. The CDR3 loop reads CASSLSVAGFYEQYV. In DNA, the CDR3 is TGTGCCAGCAGCCTCTCGGTAGCGGGGTTCTACGAGCAGTACGTC.

V is TRBV29-1 and J is TRBJ1-1, with D tentatively TRBD1 (5 bases). Germline CDR1 reads SQVTM; CDR2 reads ANQGSEA. This CDR3 contains 11 residues. The V end lost 4 bases, the J end lost 14 bases, and 17 bases lay between the germline ends. CDR3 bases: TGCAGCGTTGGTCTGGGGCCTCGTGGATTCTTT. Protein: CSVGLGPRGFF.

The rearrangement joins TRBV4-1 to TRBJ1-1; maybe TRBD1 (5 bases). The CDR3 sequence is 12 residues long. The V gene's germline CDR1 is MGHRA and CDR2 YSYEKL. Trimming took 1 base from V and 8 from J, leaving 8 bases between them. The CDR3 loop is CASSQGAGEAFF. The CDR3 bases are TGCGCCAGCAGCCAAGGGGCAGGGGAAGCTTTCTTT.